The 17 T cell receptor beta chains below come from one sample, sequenced in a study of T-cell reconstitution after alpha-beta-depleted transplantation in children. TCRbeta library preparation incorporated unique molecular identifiers. MiXCR was run by TCRdb on the PCR reads, yielding one entry per CDR3 protein. The sample includes around 420,000 distinct CDR3 sequences, 15% to 20% of them seen just once. Here the sequenced sample was PBMCs, mostly from graft donor cells, taken 360 days after TCRalphabeta/CD19-depleted stem cell transplant. The origin of the receptors is a boy under two years old who had a stem cell transplant for Wiskott-Aldrich syndrome, so the T cells may come from the graft donor.

In its sample, this clonotype was seen a few times. The rearrangement joins TRBV4-1 to TRBJ2-7, with 7 bases aligning to TRBD2. CDR3 length equals 13 residues. Losses at the gene ends were 1 base for V and 4 bases for J; bases not matched to a gene: 1. The V gene's germline CDR1 is MGHRA and CDR2 YSYEKL. The CDR3 DNA reads TGCGCCAGCAGCCAAGGGGGGGGATACGAGCAGTACTTC. Amino acid sequence: CASSQGGGYEQYF.

The chain has TRBV2 and TRBJ1-1; no definite D call. Germline CDR1 is SNHLY and CDR2 is FYNNEI. The CDR3 has 12 residues. Trimming removed 4 bases from V and 6 bases from J, with 9 bases in between. CDR3 amino acids: CASSVRQPEAFF. CDR3 DNA: TGTGCCAGCAGTGTAAGGCAGCCTGAAGCTTTCTTT.

This clonotype was counted between two and nine times. The rearrangement joins TRBV20-1 to TRBJ2-1; D may correspond to TRBD1 or TRBD2 (5 bases each). V was clipped by 6 bases and J by 7 bases, with 16 bases between them. In germline, CDR1 is DFQATT, CDR2 SNEGSKA (reference sequence). This CDR3 contains 13 residues. DNA for the CDR3: TGCAGTGCAGCCAAATCGGGGCGGAATGAGCAGTTCTTC. Residues: CSAAKSGRNEQFF.

V gene TRBV25-1 combines with J gene TRBJ2-5; 12 bases match TRBD1. CDR3 length equals 17 residues. The germline V gene has CDR1 MGHDK and CDR2 SYGVNS. The ends lost 4 bases at V and 2 bases at J; junction bases unmatched: 8. The CDR3 bases are TGTGCCAGCAGTGTAGGTTGGGACAGGGGGCATCAAGAGACCCAGTACTTC. Its protein is CASSVGWDRGHQETQYF.

The sample holds a few counts of this clonotype. This chain links TRBV3-1 with TRBJ2-3; possibly TRBD1 or TRBD2 for D (5 bases each). The CDR3 is 15 amino acids. V lost 4 bases and J lost 0, with 11 bases in between. Germline V gene lookup returns CDR1 LGHDT and CDR2 YNNKEL (reference sequence). In DNA form, the CDR3 reads TGTGCCAGCAGCCCGGGACGGCCAAGCACAGATACGCAGTATTTT. It is translated as CASSPGRPSTDTQYF.

The CDR3 protein is CASSEGQSYGYTF. CDR3 in DNA: TGTGCCAGCTCCGAAGGACAGTCCTATGGCTACACCTTC. The V and J genes are TRBV18 and TRBJ1-2; D is perhaps TRBD1 (6 bases). Germline V CDR1 and CDR2: KGHSH, LQKENI. This CDR3 is built from 13 residues. The ends were cut back, 6 bases at V and 4 bases at J, with 12 bases in the middle.

V usage is TRBV14 and J usage is TRBJ2-3; TRBD1 is a possible D gene (5 bases). The germline V gene encodes CDR1 SGHDN and CDR2 FVKESK. Trimming stripped 1 base from V and 1 base from J, with 6 bases between. This CDR3 spans 14 amino acids. This CDR3 is CASSQARGTDTQYF. The CDR3 nucleotides read TGTGCCAGCAGCCAAGCCAGGGGCACAGATACGCAGTATTTT.

The V gene is TRBV6-5, the J gene TRBJ2-7; tentatively, D is TRBD1 (6 bases). With 2 bases removed from V and 2 bases from J, the gap between germline ends came to 19 bases. This CDR3 is 17 amino acids long. CDR1 MNHEY and CDR2 SVGAGI come from the germline V gene. The CDR3 here is CASSYPLPREGAYEQYF. CDR3 nucleotides: TGTGCCAGCAGTTACCCCCTGCCACGAGAGGGGGCCTACGAGCAGTACTTC.

This clonotype was counted between two and nine times. Here the CDR3 DNA reads TGCAGCGTTGCTGACAGGGCTAGCTCTGGGGCCAACGTCCTGACTTTC. Amino acid sequence: CSVADRASSGANVLTF. The chain links TRBV29-1 to TRBJ2-6, with 7 bases fitting TRBD1. V was clipped by 4 bases and J by 0 bases; unmatched bases: 6. The CDR3 runs to 16 residues. Germline V gene sequence: CDR1 SQVTM, CDR2 ANQGSEA.

The J gene is TRBJ2-2, the V gene TRBV4-3; 7 bases fit TRBD2. From germline, CDR1 is LGHNA and CDR2 YSLEER. V shed 0 bases, J shed 0 bases, and the junction held 7 bases outside the gene matches. The CDR3 extends over 18 amino acids. The CDR3 sequence: CASSQEVGGVANTGELFF. CDR3 bases: TGCGCCAGCAGCCAAGAGGTGGGAGGGGTTGCGAACACCGGGGAGCTGTTTTTT.

The chain links TRBV5-1 to TRBJ2-6; D remains unclear. This CDR3 is built from 14 residues. V was pared by 6 bases and J by 4 bases, with 11 bases between. The germline V gene has CDR1 SGHRS and CDR2 YFSETQ. CDR3 sequence: CASILFPGANVLTF. Here the CDR3 DNA reads TGCGCCAGCATCCTCTTTCCCGGGGCCAACGTCCTGACTTTC.

The chain recombines TRBV7-9 with TRBJ2-1; D may be TRBD1 (6 bases). The V gene lost 5 bases and the J gene lost 5 bases, with 16 bases spanning the gap. Germline V gene sequence: CDR1 SEHNR, CDR2 FQNEAQ (reference sequence). This CDR3 has 15 amino acids. The CDR3 sequence: CASSRHREIHNEQFF. CDR3 nucleotides: TGTGCCAGCAGCCGGCACAGGGAGATCCACAATGAGCAGTTCTTC.

The chain is built from TRBV20-1 and TRBJ2-1; D assignment may be TRBD1 or TRBD2 (6 bases each). The CDR3 is 14 residues long. The germline gives CDR1 DFQATT, CDR2 SNEGSKA (reference sequence). V lost 3 bases to trimming and J lost 4 bases, with 13 bases between them. CDR3 bases: TGCAGTGCTAGGGGGGGCTCGATGTACAATGAGCAGTTCTTC. Residues: CSARGGSMYNEQFF.

This clonotype was observed a few times. The chain uses TRBV10-3 and TRBJ1-2; D gene unclear. V dropped 3 bases and J dropped 4 bases, with 15 bases sitting between them. CDR1 and CDR2 from the germline V gene are ENHRY and SYGVKD. The CDR3 runs to 15 residues. The CDR3 reads CAISDRRMAGYGYTF. DNA for the CDR3: TGTGCCATCAGTGACCGCAGGATGGCAGGCTATGGCTACACCTTC.

The chain couples TRBV11-2 to TRBJ2-2; D possibly uses TRBD1 or TRBD2 (5 bases each). Trimming pared 5 bases from V and 0 bases from J, leaving 10 bases between. In germline, CDR1 is SGHAT, CDR2 FQNNGV. The length of the CDR3 is 15 residues. The CDR3 is CASSIPGPNTGELFF. CDR3 DNA sequence: TGTGCCAGCAGCATACCGGGACCGAACACCGGGGAGCTGTTTTTT.

This clonotype was detected a few times. The V call is TRBV28, the J call TRBJ1-1; no reliable D call. Germline-derived CDR1 and CDR2 are MDHEN and SYDVKM. Deletions cut 3 bases from V and 11 bases from J, with 22 bases between. The CDR3 totals 15 residues. This CDR3 is CASSFPFPSPCGAFF. CDR3 DNA: TGTGCCAGCAGTTTTCCATTCCCCTCACCTTGTGGGGCTTTCTTT.

The gene calls are TRBV7-2 and TRBJ2-5; D remains ambiguous. The V gene's germline CDR1 is SGHTA and CDR2 FQGNSA. The CDR3 runs 14 residues. The V gene lost 4 bases and the J gene lost 3 bases, with 12 bases spanning the gap. The CDR3 here is CASSSTSVKETQYF. DNA for the CDR3: TGTGCCAGCAGCTCCACGTCGGTCAAAGAGACCCAGTACTTC.